This entry concerns a single TCR beta chain. The data belong to a study of blood T cells in healthy people across ages. Ten milliliters was the volume of peripheral blood drawn from each donor. For the second PCR, which ran for about 7 to 11 cycles, a sample-barcoded 5' primer and a J-beta primer mix were used. Via MiXCR, TCRdb re-called the 5' RACE reads, giving one row per CDR3 protein. This table has about 580,000 distinct CDR3 sequences, 45% to 55% appearing once. CDR3 size: 15 residues. V was clipped by 1 base and J by 0 bases, with 7 bases between them. Per germline, CDR1 SGHRS and CDR2 YFSETQ. This sequence was found in a man older than 75 in good health. This sequence joins TRBV5-1 and TRBJ2-2, with D unclear. Sequenced input: blood. CDR3 sequence reads: CASSLQDANTGELFF. For the CDR3, the DNA is TGCGCCAGCAGCTTGCAAGACGCGAACACCGGGGAGCTGTTTTTT.